This T cell receptor (beta chain) was profiled in a study of shared clonotypes between healthy human individuals. There are 17 residues in the CDR3. V was trimmed by 0 bases and J by 0 bases, leaving 10 bases between them. Germline loops: CDR1 SGHRS, CDR2 YFSETQ. Assay used: immunoSEQ multiplex PCR; TCRdb lists only in-frame clones, some missing. The table lists roughly 2 million clones, about 95% of them singletons. The chain employs TRBV5-1 and TRBJ2-6; unclear D gene. The sample taken for sequencing was naive CD4+ T cells sorted from blood. The sample's subset: CD45RA+ positively selected. The receptor comes from a man in his late teens or twenties in good health. The DNA of the CDR3 is TGCGCCAGCAGCTTGGGTGACTCAAGCTCTGGGGCCAACGTCCTGACTTTC. Protein: CASSLGDSSSGANVLTF.